A single sample gave rise to the 26 T cell receptor beta chains below, sequenced in a study of STAT5B mutations in CD4+ large granular lymphocyte leukemia. Profiling relied on immunoSEQ multiplex PCR, and the TCRdb table lists in-frame clones only, not all of them. Found here are around 50,000 clones, 80% to 85% of them singletons; the top ten hold 0.3% to 0.45%. The specimen was CD4+ T cells from blood buffy coats. These receptors all come from a human donor in good health.

This chain connects TRBV5-1 to TRBJ2-1; D is unclear. The CDR3 consists of 14 residues. Germline CDR1 is SGHRS and CDR2 is YFSETQ. Trimming removed 3 bases at V and 7 bases at J, with 14 bases between. CDR3 in amino acids: CASSSRFGGNEQFF. CDR3 bases: TGCGCCAGCAGCTCCCGGTTCGGTGGGAATGAGCAGTTCTTC.

J is TRBJ1-2 and V is TRBV5-5; D ambiguous. The CDR3 loop spans 14 amino acids. V was trimmed by 0 bases and J by 5 bases, leaving 11 bases between them. Germline V gives CDR1 SGHKS, CDR2 YYEKEE (reference sequence). CDR3 amino acids: CASSLGLTGYGYTF. DNA of the CDR3: TGTGCCAGCAGCTTGGGACTCACGGGGTATGGCTACACCTTC.

V gene TRBV28 combines with J gene TRBJ1-5; D remains unclear. The CDR3 extends over 15 amino acids. Germline CDR1 is MDHEN and CDR2 is SYDVKM. With 2 bases removed from V and 8 bases from J, the gap between germline ends came to 16 bases. The CDR3 loop reads CASSLGGYNKKPQHF. CDR3 in DNA: TGTGCCAGCAGTTTAGGAGGGTACAATAAGAAGCCCCAGCATTTT.

This chain joins TRBV6-5 and TRBJ2-5; the match to TRBD1 covers 8 bases. V lost 6 bases, J lost 2 bases, and 8 bases stayed unmatched. This CDR3 has 15 residues. The germline gives CDR1 MNHEY, CDR2 SVGAGI. The CDR3 bases are TGTGCCAGCAGACTGACAGGGGTCGGGCAAGAGACCCAGTACTTC. This gives the protein CASRLTGVGQETQYF.

This clone was found a few times. J is TRBJ2-3 and V is TRBV9; 7 bases align to TRBD1. Germline V gives CDR1 SGDLS, CDR2 YYNGEE. The junction had 2 bases not matched to a gene; V was cut back by 2 bases and J by 2 bases. This CDR3 spans 14 amino acids. CDR3 nucleotides: TGTGCCAGCAGCGTCGACAGGGTCACAGATACGCAGTATTTT. Protein sequence: CASSVDRVTDTQYF.

V is TRBV6-5 and J is TRBJ2-7; 12 bases align to TRBD1. Germline CDR1 reads MNHEY; CDR2 reads SVGAGI. Trimming took 6 bases from V and 2 from J; bases not matched to a gene: 2. The CDR3 has 14 residues. CDR3 nucleotide sequence: TGTGCCAGCAGACGGGACAGGGGGCCCTACGAGCAGTACTTC. It yields the protein CASRRDRGPYEQYF.

The V gene is TRBV5-6, the J gene TRBJ1-2; the match to TRBD1 covers 8 bases. This CDR3 region has 16 residues. CDR1 is SGHDT and CDR2 is YYEEEE in the germline V gene. Unmatched junction bases numbered 8, after V lost 0 bases and J lost 4 bases. The CDR3: CASSLGAGGQVYGYTF. CDR3 nucleotides: TGTGCCAGCAGCTTGGGCGCGGGGGGACAGGTCTATGGCTACACCTTC.

The J gene is TRBJ2-1, the V gene TRBV4-1, with TRBD2 identical over 11 bases. Germline lookup yields CDR1 MGHRA and CDR2 YSYEKL. The CDR3 is 21 amino acids. The V and J ends lost 3 bases and 4 bases, in that order; junction bases with no gene match: 20. Written as DNA, the CDR3 is TGCGCCAGCAGCCAGTCATACTACCCACCCGGGACTAGCGGAGTATACAATGAGCAGTTCTTC. It specifies CASSQSYYPPGTSGVYNEQFF.

The chain links TRBV28 to TRBJ2-1; D is possibly TRBD1 (5 bases). The germline V gene encodes CDR1 MDHEN and CDR2 SYDVKM. V lost 5 bases to trimming and J lost 4 bases, with 12 bases between them. This CDR3 is built from 14 residues. The CDR3 loop is CASSQGTYYNEQFF. Here the CDR3 DNA reads TGTGCCAGCAGTCAGGGAACCTATTACAATGAGCAGTTCTTC. Using reference TRBV28 and TRBJ2-1 for the parts outside the CDR3, the full variable domain is DVKVTQSSRYLVKRTGEKVFLECVQDMDHENMFWYRQDPGLGLRLIYFSYDVKMKEKGDIPEGYSVSREKKERFSLILESASTNQTSMYLCASSQGTYYNEQFFGPGTRLTVL.

J is TRBJ2-5 and V is TRBV29-1; perhaps TRBD2 as D (6 bases). Judging by the DNA end, TRBJ2-7 fits better; the J call may be wrong. The CDR3 sequence is 13 residues long. Germline V gene sequence: CDR1 SQVTM, CDR2 ANQGSEA. CDR3 sequence (DNA): TGCAGCGTTGATGGTCCGGCGGGGTACGAGCAGTACTTC. This sequence encodes CSVDGPAGYEQYF.

This chain connects TRBV6-5 to TRBJ1-1; D is ambiguous. V was shortened by 8 bases and J by 2 bases, with 12 bases between the two germline ends. The CDR3 covers 13 residues. CDR1 is MNHEY and CDR2 is SVGAGI in the germline V gene. CDR3 region: CASRVRLNTEAFF. The CDR3 DNA sequence: TGTGCCAGCCGAGTACGGCTTAACACTGAAGCTTTCTTT.

This chain uses TRBV7-9 with TRBJ2-2, with 8 bases aligning to TRBD1. The CDR3 runs 17 residues. Germline V gene lookup returns CDR1 SEHNR and CDR2 FQNEAQ (reference sequence). The V and J ends lost 4 bases and 0 bases, in that order; junction bases with no gene match: 7. CDR3 bases: TGTGCCAGCAGCTCCGGGACAGGATTCGCGAACACCGGGGAGCTGTTTTTT. It codes for CASSSGTGFANTGELFF.

This clone occurred once. The chain couples TRBV5-1 to TRBJ2-5, with TRBD1 matching 9 bases. Germline lookup yields CDR1 SGHRS and CDR2 YFSETQ. The CDR3 loop spans 15 amino acids. The ends lost 4 bases at V and 4 bases at J; junction bases unmatched: 8. The CDR3 DNA reads as TGCGCCAGCAGCGCCTCGGACAGGGGTGGAGAGACCCAGTACTTC. This codes for CASSASDRGGETQYF.

Only one count was recorded for this clone. This chain joins TRBV7-3 and TRBJ1-1; D might be TRBD1 (6 bases). V lost 5 bases and J lost 0, with 7 bases in between. This CDR3 contains 13 residues. Germline V gives CDR1 SGHTA, CDR2 FQGTGA. CDR3 loop: CASSRTVNTEAFF. CDR3 nucleotides: TGTGCCAGCAGCCGGACAGTGAACACTGAAGCTTTCTTT.

V usage is TRBV7-2 and J usage is TRBJ2-1, with D hard to call. The CDR3 spans 15 residues. V gave up 1 base and J gave up 6 bases, with 13 bases separating them. Germline CDR1 SGHTA, CDR2 FQGNSA. In nucleotides, the CDR3 is TGTGCCAGCAGCTTAGGACTTCTCGTAACCAATGAGCAGTTCTTC. Translated, it gives CASSLGLLVTNEQFF.

The V and J genes are TRBV11-3 and TRBJ2-1, with unresolved D. Looked up from germline, CDR1 is SGHNT and CDR2 is YENEEA. The V gene lost 7 bases and the J gene lost 0 bases, with 13 bases spanning the gap. This CDR3 region has 15 residues. CDR3 DNA sequence: TGTGCCAGCATGGCGGACCCGAGCTCCTACAATGAGCAGTTCTTC. It encodes CASMADPSSYNEQFF.

The CDR3 here is CASRQQLNTEAFF. The CDR3 DNA follows: TGTGCCAGCAGACAACAGCTTAACACTGAAGCTTTCTTT. J is TRBJ1-1 and V is TRBV11-1; D is ambiguous. Germline loops: CDR1 SGHAT, CDR2 FQDESV (reference sequence). The CDR3 runs to 13 residues. V shed 6 bases and J shed 2 bases, with 10 bases lying between them.

This rearrangement joins TRBV5-1 to TRBJ2-5; 16 bases match TRBD2. Germline V gene lookup returns CDR1 SGHRS and CDR2 YFSETQ. V lost 2 bases, J lost 5 bases, and 18 bases stayed unmatched. The CDR3 has 21 residues. CDR3 nucleotides: TGCGCCAGCAGCTTCATGGGGCTCGGGGGACTAGCGGGGGGGCCGTCCGAGACCCAGTACTTC. This sequence encodes CASSFMGLGGLAGGPSETQYF.

The CDR3 DNA reads as TGTGCCAGTAGCTTCGGACAGTATAGCAATCAGCCCCAGCATTTT. It codes for CASSFGQYSNQPQHF. The V call is TRBV19, the J call TRBJ1-5; D is perhaps TRBD1 (6 bases). Germline values: CDR1 LNHDA, CDR2 SQIVND (reference sequence). CDR3 length: 15 amino acids. Trimming removed 6 bases from V and 0 bases from J, with 12 bases in between.

In its sample, this clone was seen once. The chain employs TRBV5-1 and TRBJ2-7, with D perhaps given as TRBD1 or TRBD2 (5 bases each). Germline-derived CDR1 and CDR2 are SGHRS and YFSETQ. The CDR3 runs 14 residues. Trimming took off 2 bases at V and 3 bases at J, with 12 bases between the two ends. Written as DNA, the CDR3 is TGCGCCAGCAGCTTTTCAGGGAGAGGCTACGAGCAGTACTTC. The encoded protein is CASSFSGRGYEQYF. Filled out from reference TRBV5-1 and TRBJ2-7, the complete variable domain reads KAGVTQTPRYLIKTRGQQVTLSCSPISGHRSVSWYQQTPGQGLQFLFEYFSETQRNKGNFPGRFSGRQFSNSRSEMNVSTLELGDSALYLCASSFSGRGYEQYFGPGTRLTVT.

This clone was found once. J is TRBJ1-2 and V is TRBV27, with 7 bases matching TRBD1. The V segment lost 4 bases and the J segment 4 bases; nucleotides outside the gene matches: 9. CDR1 MNHEY and CDR2 SMNVEV come from the germline V gene (reference sequence). The CDR3 extends over 15 amino acids. DNA of the CDR3: TGTGCCAGCAGTTCGGAGGGGGCAGAGGGCTATGGCTACACCTTC. Translated, it gives CASSSEGAEGYGYTF.

The V gene is TRBV30, the J gene TRBJ1-2; D gene ambiguous. Trimming removed 2 bases at V and 4 bases at J, with 11 bases between. CDR3 length: 13 amino acids. From germline, CDR1 is GTSNPN and CDR2 SVGIG (reference sequence). DNA of the CDR3: TGTGCCTGGAGTCCCATGGGCTTCTATGGCTACACCTTC. Translation gives CAWSPMGFYGYTF.

The DNA for the CDR3 is TGTGCCAGCAGCTTAGTCGGGGGAGGGACAGATACGCAGTATTTT. Amino acids: CASSLVGGGTDTQYF. This chain uses TRBV11-2 with TRBJ2-3; TRBD2 agrees at 7 bases. This CDR3 contains 15 residues. Germline CDR1 and CDR2: SGHAT and FQNNGV. V trimming: 1 base; J trimming: 3 bases; junction bases outside the gene matches: 4.

This chain uses TRBV19 with TRBJ1-3; no reliable D call. Germline V gene sequence: CDR1 LNHDA, CDR2 SQIVND (reference sequence). The V and J ends lost 3 bases and 8 bases respectively, with 5 bases between them. There are 11 residues in the CDR3. CDR3 DNA: TGTGCCAGTAGTATCGGAGACACCATATATTTT. Protein: CASSIGDTIYF.

This rearrangement joins TRBV6-6 to TRBJ1-2; the match to TRBD1 covers 7 bases. Per germline, CDR1 MNHNY and CDR2 SVGAGI (reference sequence). Trimming at V came to 6 bases and at J to 8 bases, leaving 9 bases not matched to a gene. The CDR3 contains 13 residues. CDR3 sequence: CASSADREDGYTF. The CDR3 DNA is TGTGCCAGCAGCGCCGACAGGGAGGACGGCTACACCTTC.

This sequence joins TRBV7-9 and TRBJ1-3; D possibly corresponds to TRBD1 (5 bases). This CDR3 is built from 13 residues. Germline V gene lookup returns CDR1 SEHNR and CDR2 FQNEAQ (reference sequence). V shed 0 bases and J shed 9 bases, with 9 bases lying between them. Here the CDR3 reads CASSLALGVTIYF. CDR3 coding DNA: TGTGCCAGCAGCTTAGCGCTAGGGGTCACCATATATTTT.